A single sample is the source of the 7 T cell receptor beta chains below, sequenced in a study of shared clonotypes between healthy human individuals. Naive CD8 cells, CD45RO-negative and positively selected for CCR7, excluded terminally differentiated effector memory CD45RA+ cells. The assay was immunoSEQ multiplex PCR, and TCRdb's table has in-frame clones only and misses some. The sample yields 2 million or so clones, about 95% seen once. Material for sequencing was naive CD8+ T cells sorted from blood. The receptor source for this set is a young man in good health.

CDR3 region: CASSPQGEDYGYTF. For the CDR3, the DNA is TGTGCCAGCAGTCCCCAGGGGGAGGACTATGGCTACACCTTC. The rearrangement uses TRBV6-5 and TRBJ1-2; 7 bases agree with TRBD1. The CDR3 totals 14 residues. Germline CDR1 reads MNHEY; CDR2 reads SVGAGI. Trimming removed 5 bases from V and 3 bases from J; junction bases left unmatched: 6.

This chain uses TRBV19 with TRBJ2-1, with D unresolved. V dropped 2 bases and J dropped 6 bases, with 14 bases sitting between them. This CDR3 is 15 amino acids long. The germline gives CDR1 LNHDA, CDR2 SQIVND (reference sequence). Written as DNA, the CDR3 is TGTGCCAGTAGTATAAGGTATGTGACCACCAATGAGCAGTTCTTC. Protein: CASSIRYVTTNEQFF.

The chain joins TRBV9 to TRBJ2-3, with TRBD2 identical over 9 bases. The CDR3 consists of 15 residues. V lost 0 bases, J lost 4 bases, and 3 bases stayed unmatched. The V gene's germline CDR1 is SGDLS and CDR2 YYNGEE. The CDR3 region is CASSVGGLAPDTQYF. In nucleotides, the CDR3 is TGTGCCAGCAGCGTAGGGGGACTAGCCCCAGATACGCAGTATTTT. The full variable domain, rest sourced from reference TRBV9 and TRBJ2-3, is DSGVTQTPKHLITATGQRVTLRCSPRSGDLSVYWYQQSLDQGLQFLIQYYNGEERAKGNILERFSAQQFPDLHSELNLSSLELGDSALYFCASSVGGLAPDTQYFGPGTRLTVL.

This chain uses TRBV4-1 with TRBJ1-1; no firm D call. The V gene lost 2 bases and the J gene lost 1 base, with 8 bases spanning the gap. Germline-derived CDR1 and CDR2 are MGHRA and YSYEKL. The CDR3 loop spans 14 amino acids. The CDR3 is CASSQMEGNTEAFF. CDR3 DNA: TGCGCCAGCAGCCAAATGGAGGGGAACACTGAAGCTTTCTTT.

This chain joins TRBV7-9 and TRBJ2-7, with TRBD2 matching over 9 bases. Losses at the gene ends were 3 bases for V and 2 bases for J; bases not matched to a gene: 8. Germline-derived CDR1 and CDR2 are SEHNR and FQNEAQ (reference sequence). The CDR3 spans 16 residues. In nucleotides, the CDR3 is TGTGCCAGCAGCTTGCCGACTAGCGGCCCAACCTACGAGCAGTACTTC. This translates into CASSLPTSGPTYEQYF. Using reference TRBV7-9 and TRBJ2-7 for the parts outside the CDR3, the full variable domain is DTGVSQNPRHKITKRGQNVTFRCDPISEHNRLYWYRQTLGQGPEFLTYFQNEAQLEKSRLLSDRFSAERPKGSFSTLEIQRTEQGDSAMYLCASSLPTSGPTYEQYFGPGTRLTVT.

This clone was seen only once. This rearrangement joins TRBV6-1 to TRBJ2-3; D ambiguous. The CDR3 spans 15 residues. Germline lookup yields CDR1 MNHNS and CDR2 SASEGT. The ends were cut back, 7 bases at V and 2 bases at J, with 16 bases in the middle. CDR3 protein: CASNTEAVPTDTQYF. CDR3 nucleotide sequence: TGTGCCAGCAACACCGAGGCGGTCCCCACAGATACGCAGTATTTT.

The chain uses TRBV19 and TRBJ2-7; TRBD2 agrees at 8 bases. Germline loops: CDR1 LNHDA, CDR2 SQIVND (reference sequence). After removal of 3 bases from V and 4 bases from J, the junction contained 14 bases not matched to a gene. The CDR3 loop spans 17 amino acids. CDR3 region: CASSMGPLASGFYEQYF. The CDR3 DNA is TGTGCCAGTAGTATGGGGCCCCTGGCTAGCGGGTTTTACGAGCAGTACTTC.